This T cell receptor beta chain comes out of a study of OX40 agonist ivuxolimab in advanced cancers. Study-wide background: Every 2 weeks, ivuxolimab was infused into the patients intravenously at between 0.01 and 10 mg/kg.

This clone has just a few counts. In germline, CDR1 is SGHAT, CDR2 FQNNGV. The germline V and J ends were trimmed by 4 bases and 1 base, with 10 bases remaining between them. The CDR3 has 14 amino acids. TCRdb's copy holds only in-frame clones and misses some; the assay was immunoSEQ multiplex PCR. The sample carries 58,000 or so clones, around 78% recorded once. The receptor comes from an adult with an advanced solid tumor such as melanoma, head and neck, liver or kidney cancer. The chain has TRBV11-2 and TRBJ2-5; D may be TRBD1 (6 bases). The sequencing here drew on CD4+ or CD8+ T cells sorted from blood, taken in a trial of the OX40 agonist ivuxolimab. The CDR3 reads CASSWRTAQETQYF. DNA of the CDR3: TGTGCCAGCAGCTGGAGGACAGCCCAAGAGACCCAGTACTTC.